This TCR beta chain came from a study of blood T cell repertoires in COVID-19. Produced via immunoSEQ multiplex PCR; TCRdb's table is partial and in-frame only. The sample has approximately 50,000 clones, around 86% seen once. Trimming cost V 3 bases and J 1 base, with 7 bases left between them. Germline V gene data show CDR1 as KGHSH and CDR2 as LQKENI. The CDR3 runs 14 residues. V usage is TRBV18 and J usage is TRBJ1-5; D unresolved. Sequencing was done on a sample of peripheral blood. The source of this sequence is a woman over 75 with acute or convalescent COVID-19. CDR3 coding DNA: TGTGCCAGCTCACCCGGGGAGAGCAATCAGCCCCAGCATTTT. It specifies CASSPGESNQPQHF. The full variable domain, its missing parts supplied by reference TRBV18 and TRBJ1-5, is NAGVMQNPRHLVRRRGQEARLRCSPMKGHSHVYWYRQLPEEGLKFMVYLQKENIIDESGMPKERFSAEFPKEGPSILRIQQVVRGDSAAYFCASSPGESNQPQHFGDGTRLSIL.